This T cell receptor beta chain was retrieved from a study of blood T cell repertoires in COVID-19. Looking at the study overall: Sources were T cells, B-cell-depleted T cells, or PBMCs; the material itself was cDNA or gDNA.

Some clones are missing from TCRdb's copy, which holds only in-frame ones; the method was immunoSEQ multiplex PCR. Here the sample spans some 210,000 clones, roughly four fifths being singletons. Germline CDR1 and CDR2: GTSNPN and SVGIG (reference sequence). The ends were cut back, 0 bases at V and 4 bases at J, with 11 bases in the middle. The CDR3 sequence is 14 residues long. V gene TRBV30 combines with J gene TRBJ2-3; tentatively, D is TRBD1 (5 bases). Material: peripheral blood. This receptor was obtained from a woman aged 40 to 50 with acute or convalescent COVID-19. The CDR3 protein is CAWSVRQGSDTQYF. The CDR3, as DNA: TGTGCCTGGAGTGTACGGCAGGGATCAGATACGCAGTATTTT.